Reported below is one T cell receptor beta chain. Antigen specificity is unknown. The germline gives CDR1 SGHTA, CDR2 FQGNSA. V was cut by 5 bases and J by 4 bases, with 20 bases left in between. There are 16 residues in the CDR3. The data belong to a study of shared clonotypes between healthy human individuals. General observations from the study: The sharing of roughly 5% of naive CD4 clonotypes was seen across a handful of donors. Inspection by rarefaction showed sorted-subset sequencing to be incomplete despite large depth. Only blood samples were collected, and tissue repertoires likely differ.

Original handling: Filtering of immunoSEQ junctional sequences could not match full-length read filtering. The table came from immunoSEQ multiplex PCR; TCRdb's copy has only in-frame clones and leaves some out. V and J calls plus clone size are reproduced from that table; the DNA served to infer D and trimming. The sample lists millions of clones, approximately 95% occurring once. Naive CD8 cells lacked CD45RO, underwent positive selection for CCR7 and left out terminally differentiated effector memory CD45RA+ cells. The rearrangement joins TRBV7-2 to TRBJ1-2, with D uncertain. Sequencing input: naive CD8+ T cells sorted from blood. The origin of this receptor is a man aged 18-30 years in good health. For the CDR3, the DNA is TGTGCCAGCAGCCTCACCCTACAAGACATCCTCTATGGCTACACCTTC. As protein: CASSLTLQDILYGYTF.